This TCR beta chain was sequenced during a study of identical twins. Overall study findings and caveats: Excess low generation probability was seen in twin-shared out-of-frame alpha sequences. Excess twin sharing in beta out-of-frame sequences was weaker.

TCRdb re-derived calls from the 5' RACE reads in MiXCR, one entry per CDR3 protein. The sample lists about 520,000 distinct CDR3 sequences; around 20% were seen once. In its sample, this clonotype was seen a few times. Antigen specificity is unknown. This sample also belongs to another study, concerning T cells expressing NK-cell markers. This second study notes: Each TCR beta repertoire originated in sorted T cells that were CD3+CD56+NKG2C+, CD3+CD56+NKG2C- or CD3+CD56-NKG2C+. Seven of the eight sequenced donors were HCMV-seropositive; one was seronegative.

Sequencing was done on a sample of CD4+ T cells sorted from blood. This clonotype was obtained from a woman between 18 and 30 years old in good health.

The CDR3 DNA is TGTGCCAGCCGGCGAGGGCGGGACACTGAAGCTTTCTTT. This sequence encodes CASRRGRDTEAFF. The chain uses TRBV25-1 and TRBJ1-1; D is unclear. CDR1 and CDR2 (germline): MGHDK, SYGVNS. Trimming took 8 bases from V and 3 from J, leaving 13 bases between them. The CDR3 has 13 amino acids.